This T cell receptor beta chain was obtained from a study of graft-versus-host responses after intestinal transplantation. Study context: Anti-thymocyte globulin induction preceded three to four years of tacrolimus and steroid maintenance in all recipients.

The protocol was immunoSEQ multiplex PCR, while the TCRdb copy is restricted to in-frame clones and leaves out a portion. The table records roughly 80,000 clones, 92% of them present only once. The CDR3 has 13 residues. The ends were cut back, 1 base at V and 7 bases at J, with 11 bases in the middle. Germline V lookup: CDR1 MGHRA, CDR2 YSYEKL. The chain has TRBV4-1 and TRBJ2-7; D uncertain. Source: PBMCs, taken 98 days after intestinal transplantation. This receptor was obtained from a human patient who received an intestinal transplant, so some T cells may come from the graft donor. DNA for the CDR3: TGCGCCAGCAGCCAAGTCTTCCTGGGGGAGCAGTACTTC. This sequence encodes CASSQVFLGEQYF.